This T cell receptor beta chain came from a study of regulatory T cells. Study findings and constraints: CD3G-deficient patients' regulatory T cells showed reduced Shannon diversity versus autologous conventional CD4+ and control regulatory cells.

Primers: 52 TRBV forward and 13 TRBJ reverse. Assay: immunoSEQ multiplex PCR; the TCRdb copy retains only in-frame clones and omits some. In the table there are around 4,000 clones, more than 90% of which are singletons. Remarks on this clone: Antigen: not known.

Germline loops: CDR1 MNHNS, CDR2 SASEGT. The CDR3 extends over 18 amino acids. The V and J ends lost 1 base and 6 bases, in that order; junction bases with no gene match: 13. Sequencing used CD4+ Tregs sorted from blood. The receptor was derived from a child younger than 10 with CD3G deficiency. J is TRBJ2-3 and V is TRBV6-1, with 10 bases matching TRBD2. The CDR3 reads CASSEGGSLAGVGDTQYF. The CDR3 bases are TGTGCCAGCAGTGAAGGTGGAAGTCTAGCGGGAGTCGGGGATACGCAGTATTTT.